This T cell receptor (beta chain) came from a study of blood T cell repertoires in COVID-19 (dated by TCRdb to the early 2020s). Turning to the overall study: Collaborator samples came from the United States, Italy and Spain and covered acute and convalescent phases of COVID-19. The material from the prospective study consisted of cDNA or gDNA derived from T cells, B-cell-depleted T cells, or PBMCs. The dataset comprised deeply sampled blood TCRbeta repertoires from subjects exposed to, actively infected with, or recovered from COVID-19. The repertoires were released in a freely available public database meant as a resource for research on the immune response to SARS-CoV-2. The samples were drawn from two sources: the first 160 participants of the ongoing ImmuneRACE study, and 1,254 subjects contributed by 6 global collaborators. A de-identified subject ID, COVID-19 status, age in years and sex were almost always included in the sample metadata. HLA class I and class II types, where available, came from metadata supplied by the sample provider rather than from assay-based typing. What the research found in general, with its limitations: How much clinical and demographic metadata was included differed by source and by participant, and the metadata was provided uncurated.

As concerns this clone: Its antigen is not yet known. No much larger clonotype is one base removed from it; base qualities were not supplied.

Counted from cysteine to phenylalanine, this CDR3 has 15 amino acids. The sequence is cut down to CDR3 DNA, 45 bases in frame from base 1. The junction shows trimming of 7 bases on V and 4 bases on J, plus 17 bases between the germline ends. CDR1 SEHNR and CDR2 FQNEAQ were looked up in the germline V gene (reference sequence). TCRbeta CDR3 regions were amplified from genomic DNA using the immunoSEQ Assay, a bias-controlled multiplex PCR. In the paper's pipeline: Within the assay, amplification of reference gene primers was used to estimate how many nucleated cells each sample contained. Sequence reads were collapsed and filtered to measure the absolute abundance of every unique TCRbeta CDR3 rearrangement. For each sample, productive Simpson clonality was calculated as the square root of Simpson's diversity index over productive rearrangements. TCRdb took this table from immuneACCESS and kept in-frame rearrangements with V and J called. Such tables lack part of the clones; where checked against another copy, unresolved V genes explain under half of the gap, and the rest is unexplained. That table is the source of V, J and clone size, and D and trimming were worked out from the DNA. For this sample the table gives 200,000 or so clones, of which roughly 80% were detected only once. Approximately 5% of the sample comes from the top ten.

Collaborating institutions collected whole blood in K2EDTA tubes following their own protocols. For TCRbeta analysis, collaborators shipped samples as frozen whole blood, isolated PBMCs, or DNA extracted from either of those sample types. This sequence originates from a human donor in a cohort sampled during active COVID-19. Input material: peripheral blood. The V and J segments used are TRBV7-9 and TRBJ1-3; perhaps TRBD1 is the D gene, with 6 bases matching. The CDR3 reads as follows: CASNHRQALGNTIYF. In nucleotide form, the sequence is TGTGCCAGCAACCACCGACAGGCACTCGGAAACACCATATATTTT.